The rows below give T cell receptor beta chains drawn from one sample of a study of metastatic and nonmetastatic thyroid tumors. TCRdb re-called clones via MiXCR from the PCR reads. The profile shows around 27,000 clones, around a quarter of them singletons. Sequencing was performed on blood. All receptors come from a female donor with papillary thyroid cancer or a benign thyroid nodule (not recorded which). Some clones in this sample may be carry-over from other donors' samples. CDR3s include the opening cysteine and the closing phenylalanine or tryptophan. The D gene is left open where the match is weak. Clone size is not always given. Where it is, it says once, few, many or a class for expanded clones.

V: TRBV28; size: few; J: TRBJ2-7; length: 13; D: TRBD2; DNA: TGTGCCAGCAATTTAGGAGGGAGGGTCGAGCAGTACTTC; CDR3: CASNLGGRVEQYF
V: TRBV11-2; size: medium-sized; J: TRBJ2-7; length: 11; D: NA; DNA: TGTGCCAGCAGCTCGTCCTACGAGCAGTACTTC; CDR3: CASSSSYEQYF
V: TRBV28; size: many; J: TRBJ2-3; length: 15; D: TRBD2; DNA: TGTGCCAGCAGGCCCCAACTAGCGGGCACAGATACGCAGTATTTT; CDR3: CASRPQLAGTDTQYF
V: TRBV6-5; size: NA; J: TRBJ2-3; length: 17; D: NA; DNA: TGTGCCAGCAGCCTGCCCCGGATTAGCGTTAGGACAGATACGCAGTATTTT; CDR3: CASSLPRISVRTDTQYF
V: TRBV19; size: many; J: TRBJ2-3; length: 18; D: TRBD2; DNA: TGTGCCAGTAGTATAGTGGGACTAGCGGGAGAGGGCACAGATACGCAGTATTTT; CDR3: CASSIVGLAGEGTDTQYF
V: TRBV4-2; size: many; J: TRBJ1-4; length: 20; D: TRBD1; DNA: TGTGCCAGCAGCCAAGGGCCGCTCTCGACAGGGGGCGCAGGTAATGAAAAACTGTTTTTT; CDR3: CASSQGPLSTGGAGNEKLFF
V: TRBV20-1; size: medium-sized; J: TRBJ2-7; length: 16; D: TRBD1; DNA: TGCAGTGCTACTAGGACAGGGCGTCTCCCTTTCTACGAGCAGTACTTC; CDR3: CSATRTGRLPFYEQYF
V: TRBV6-1; size: medium-sized; J: TRBJ2-3; length: 13; D: TRBD2; DNA: TGTGCCAGCACCGGACTAGTTTTCGATACGCAGTATTTT; CDR3: CASTGLVFDTQYF
V: TRBV20-1; size: NA; J: TRBJ2-7; length: 14; D: NA; DNA: TGCAGTGCCCGCGGGACAGACGAGAACTACGAGCAGTACTTC; CDR3: CSARGTDENYEQYF
V: TRBV11-2; size: NA; J: TRBJ1-3; length: 15; D: NA; DNA: TGTGCCAGCGGCAAAAGGCAGCACCCTGGAAACACCATATATTTT; CDR3: CASGKRQHPGNTIYF
V: TRBV5-6; size: many; J: TRBJ1-3; length: 12; D: NA; DNA: TGTGCCAGCAGCTTGTCTGGAAACACCATATATTTT; CDR3: CASSLSGNTIYF
V: TRBV9; size: medium-sized; J: TRBJ2-7; length: 15; D: NA; DNA: TGTGCCAGCAGCGCCCAGGGAAATGATTGGCACGAGCAGTACTTC; CDR3: CASSAQGNDWHEQYF
V: TRBV3-1; size: NA; J: TRBJ2-1; length: 18; D: TRBD2; DNA: TGTGCCAGCATCCAAGGCGGGAGGCGGTCGGGAGCCTACAATGAGCAGTTCTTC; CDR3: CASIQGGRRSGAYNEQFF
V: TRBV24-1; size: NA; J: TRBJ1-4; length: 15; D: TRBD1; DNA: TGTGCCACACGTGATGCCGGGACAGGGGTTTGGAAACTGTTTTTT; CDR3: CATRDAGTGVWKLFF
V: TRBV10-1; size: many; J: TRBJ2-2; length: 17; D: NA; DNA: TGCGCCAGCTCCCACACCCACTCTACCTCGAACACCGGGGAGCTGTTTTTT; CDR3: CASSHTHSTSNTGELFF
V: TRBV2; size: many; J: TRBJ2-4; length: 15; D: NA; DNA: TGTGCCAGCACCCGGCCATCAATAGCCAAAAACATTCAGTACTTC; CDR3: CASTRPSIAKNIQYF
V: TRBV9; size: NA; J: TRBJ2-3; length: 18; D: NA; DNA: TGTGCCAGCAGCGTTAGCTGGGTAGCCGGAGGTAGCACAGATACGCAGTATTTT; CDR3: CASSVSWVAGGSTDTQYF
V: TRBV19; size: few; J: TRBJ2-7; length: 14; D: NA; DNA: TGTGCCAGTACCAGGTATACCGGGAATTACGAGCAGTACTTC; CDR3: CASTRYTGNYEQYF
V: TRBV20-1; size: NA; J: TRBJ1-6; length: 13; D: TRBD1; DNA: TGCAGTGCTGCTACAGGGGTTAGTTCACCCCTCCACTTT; CDR3: CSAATGVSSPLHF
V: TRBV7-7; size: NA; J: TRBJ2-2; length: 17; D: NA; DNA: TGTGCTAGCAGCTTAGAGGCGGTAGGCGGTTGCACCGGGGAGCTGTTTTTT; CDR3: CASSLEAVGGCTGELFF
V: TRBV28; size: many; J: TRBJ1-2; length: 14; D: NA; DNA: TGTGCCAGCAGTCTCGTTGGGGGGACCTATGGCTACACCTTC; CDR3: CASSLVGGTYGYTF
V: TRBV28; size: medium-sized; J: TRBJ2-7; length: 11; D: NA; DNA: TGTGCCAGCAGTCCATTAGTCGAGCAGTACTTC; CDR3: CASSPLVEQYF
V: TRBV14; size: many; J: TRBJ2-3; length: 17; D: TRBD2; DNA: TGTGCCAGCAGCCAAGGACGGACTAGCGGGAGGTTCGATACGCAGTATTTT; CDR3: CASSQGRTSGRFDTQYF
V: TRBV20-1; size: many; J: TRBJ2-1; length: 17; D: TRBD2; DNA: TGCAGTGCTAGGGGACTAGCGGGCGACACGTCCTACAATGAGCAGTTCTTC; CDR3: CSARGLAGDTSYNEQFF
V: TRBV11-2; size: many; J: TRBJ2-5; length: 13; D: NA; DNA: TGTGCCAGCAGCTTCGAAGTCCAAGAGACCCAGTACTTC; CDR3: CASSFEVQETQYF
V: TRBV27; size: medium-sized; J: TRBJ2-7; length: 14; D: TRBD1; DNA: TGTGCCAGCAGCCTCCGGGACAGCGAGTACGAGCAGTACTTC; CDR3: CASSLRDSEYEQYF
V: TRBV3-1; size: many; J: TRBJ2-3; length: 15; D: NA; DNA: TGTGCCAGCAGCCAGCGTGGCAGCACCACAGATACGCAGTATTTT; CDR3: CASSQRGSTTDTQYF
V: TRBV7-6; size: many; J: TRBJ2-2; length: 14; D: NA; DNA: TGTGCCAGCAGCACCCGTGGACAGCGCCGGGAGCTGTTTTTT; CDR3: CASSTRGQRRELFF
V: TRBV19; size: few; J: TRBJ2-7; length: 14; D: NA; DNA: TGTGCCAGTAGTGGCAGGCCCACTGTGTACGAGCAGTACTTC; CDR3: CASSGRPTVYEQYF
V: TRBV5-1; size: many; J: TRBJ2-3; length: 12; D: NA; DNA: TGCGCCAGCAGCTTGGATAGAGATACGCAGTATTTT; CDR3: CASSLDRDTQYF
V: TRBV27; size: NA; J: TRBJ2-5; length: 15; D: TRBD2; DNA: TGTGCCAGTAGCCCTTGGACTAGCGGGCAAGAGACCCAGTACTTC; CDR3: CASSPWTSGQETQYF
V: TRBV9; size: once; J: TRBJ1-1; length: 14; D: NA; DNA: TGTGCCAGCAGCGTAGATACAGTCTCCACTGAAGCTTTCTTT; CDR3: CASSVDTVSTEAFF
V: TRBV7-9; size: NA; J: TRBJ1-2; length: 14; D: NA; DNA: TGTGCCAGCAGCTTGGTCCATGGTTCCTATGGCTACACCTTC; CDR3: CASSLVHGSYGYTF
V: TRBV7-6; size: many; J: TRBJ2-1; length: 17; D: NA; DNA: TGTGCCAGCAGCTTAGCGCAGGGCTTGAACTCCTACAATGAGCAGTTCTTC; CDR3: CASSLAQGLNSYNEQFF
V: TRBV19; size: NA; J: TRBJ2-1; length: 12; D: NA; DNA: TGTGCCAGTAGTACTCTAGGGGGGGTGCAGTTCTTC; CDR3: CASSTLGGVQFF
V: TRBV18; size: many; J: TRBJ2-7; length: 17; D: NA; DNA: TGTGCCAGCTCACCACTTTCCCCGGGACGGCCCCCCTACGAGCAGTACTTC; CDR3: CASSPLSPGRPPYEQYF
V: TRBV29-1; size: many; J: TRBJ1-1; length: 13; D: TRBD1; DNA: TGCAGCGTTGAAGCGACAGGGGTGACTGAAGCTTTCTTT; CDR3: CSVEATGVTEAFF
V: TRBV2; size: many; J: TRBJ1-3; length: 14; D: NA; DNA: TGTGCCAGCAAAAAGACGGCTCCTGGAAACACCATATATTTT; CDR3: CASKKTAPGNTIYF
V: TRBV9; size: many; J: TRBJ2-7; length: 15; D: NA; DNA: TGTGCCAGCAGCCCCCCCCCCCGGCGTCGCTACGAGCAGTACTTC; CDR3: CASSPPPRRRYEQYF
V: TRBV7-8; size: few; J: TRBJ2-7; length: 13; D: NA; DNA: TGTGCCATCAGCCGGACAGAATACTACGAGCAGTACTTC; CDR3: CAISRTEYYEQYF
V: TRBV5-4; size: many; J: TRBJ2-1; length: 14; D: TRBD2; DNA: TGTGCCAGCCGGTCCCCTAGCGGGGACAATGAGCAGTTCTTC; CDR3: CASRSPSGDNEQFF
V: TRBV5-1; size: many; J: TRBJ1-2; length: 13; D: NA; DNA: TGCGCCAGCAGCTTGGTCCCGGAGGATGGCTACACCTTC; CDR3: CASSLVPEDGYTF
V: TRBV12-3/TRBV12-4; size: few; J: TRBJ2-6; length: 16; D: TRBD1; DNA: TGTGCCAGCAGCCGAGGGACAGTCTCTGGGGCCAACGTCCTGACTTTC; CDR3: CASSRGTVSGANVLTF
V: TRBV7-3; size: NA; J: TRBJ2-7; length: 11; D: NA; DNA: TGTGCCAGCAGTTCCTTTTACGAGCAGTACTTC; CDR3: CASSSFYEQYF
V: TRBV19; size: many; J: TRBJ2-5; length: 12; D: NA; DNA: TGTGCCAGTAGTATCCTTGGGGAGACCCAGTACTTC; CDR3: CASSILGETQYF
V: TRBV5-6; size: many; J: TRBJ2-7; length: 15; D: TRBD2; DNA: TGTGCCAGCAGCTTGGGACTAGCGGGCGTCTACGAGCAGTACTTC; CDR3: CASSLGLAGVYEQYF
V: TRBV12-5; size: many; J: TRBJ1-1; length: 16; D: NA; DNA: TGTGCTAGTGGTTTGGTACTTGACAGTAAGAACACTGAAGCTTTCTTT; CDR3: CASGLVLDSKNTEAFF
V: TRBV11-3; size: many; J: TRBJ1-1; length: 16; D: NA; DNA: TGTGCCAGCAGCTTATCGTCTTTGGGCAGGGTGGGAGAAGCTTTCTTT; CDR3: CASSLSSLGRVGEAFF
V: TRBV4-1; size: many; J: TRBJ2-2; length: 17; D: TRBD2; DNA: TGCGCCAGCAGCCAAGTAGGTCGGACTAGGTCTCCCGGGGAGCTGTTTTTT; CDR3: CASSQVGRTRSPGELFF
V: TRBV5-1; size: many; J: TRBJ2-3; length: 14; D: NA; DNA: TGCGCCAGCAGCTTGGGGCTGCGCACAGATACGCAGTATTTT; CDR3: CASSLGLRTDTQYF
V: TRBV4-3; size: many; J: TRBJ2-3; length: 13; D: NA; DNA: TGCGCCAGCAGCCAACGGAGCACAGATACGCAGTATTTT; CDR3: CASSQRSTDTQYF
V: TRBV6-1; size: NA; J: TRBJ1-6; length: 14; D: NA; DNA: TGTGCCAGCAGTCTCGGGGAGGGATTGTCACCCCTCCACTTT; CDR3: CASSLGEGLSPLHF
V: TRBV5-5; size: many; J: TRBJ1-3; length: 15; D: NA; DNA: TGTGCCAGCAGCTTGGACAGTAAATCTGGAAACACCATATATTTT; CDR3: CASSLDSKSGNTIYF
V: TRBV19; size: many; J: TRBJ1-3; length: 14; D: NA; DNA: TGTGCCAGTAGCCTCAGGGTCTCTGGAAACACCATATATTTT; CDR3: CASSLRVSGNTIYF
V: TRBV5-1; size: many; J: TRBJ2-7; length: 14; D: TRBD2; DNA: TGCGCCAGCAGCTTGTCGCGGGAGCCCTACGAGCAGTACTTC; CDR3: CASSLSREPYEQYF
V: TRBV18; size: many; J: TRBJ1-1; length: 14; D: TRBD1; DNA: TGTGCCAGCTCACCCGGACAGGGAAACACTGAAGCTTTCTTT; CDR3: CASSPGQGNTEAFF
V: TRBV4-1; size: many; J: TRBJ2-7; length: 19; D: NA; DNA: TGCGCCAGCAGCCAAGATCGAAACCGCATTAGGCCGGGAATATACGAGCAGTACTTC; CDR3: CASSQDRNRIRPGIYEQYF
V: TRBV28; size: NA; J: TRBJ1-6; length: 13; D: NA; DNA: TGTGCCATCAGTCGCCCAGGAGATTCACCCCTCCATTTT; CDR3: CAISRPGDSPLHF
V: TRBV4-1; size: many; J: TRBJ2-2; length: 16; D: TRBD2; DNA: TGCGCCAGCAGCCAAGCGGTGCGGGAGGGCTTCGGGGAGCTGTTTTTT; CDR3: CASSQAVREGFGELFF